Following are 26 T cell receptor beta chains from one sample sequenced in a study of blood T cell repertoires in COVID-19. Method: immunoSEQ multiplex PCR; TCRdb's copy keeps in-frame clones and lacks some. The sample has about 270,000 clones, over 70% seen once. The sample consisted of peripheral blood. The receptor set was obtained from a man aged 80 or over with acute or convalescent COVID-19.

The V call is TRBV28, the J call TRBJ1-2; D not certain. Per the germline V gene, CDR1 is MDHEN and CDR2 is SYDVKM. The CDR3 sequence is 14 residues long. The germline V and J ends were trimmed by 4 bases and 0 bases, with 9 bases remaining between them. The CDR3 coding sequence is TGTGCCAGCAGTTCAGACGGAGCTAACTATGGCTACACCTTC. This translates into CASSSDGANYGYTF.

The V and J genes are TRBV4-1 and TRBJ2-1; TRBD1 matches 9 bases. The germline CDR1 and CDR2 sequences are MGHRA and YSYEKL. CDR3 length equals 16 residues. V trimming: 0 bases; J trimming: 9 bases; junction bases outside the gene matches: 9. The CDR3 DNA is TGCGCCAGCAGCCAAGAAGGGACAGGGTCTCGGGGTGAGCAGTTCTTC. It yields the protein CASSQEGTGSRGEQFF.

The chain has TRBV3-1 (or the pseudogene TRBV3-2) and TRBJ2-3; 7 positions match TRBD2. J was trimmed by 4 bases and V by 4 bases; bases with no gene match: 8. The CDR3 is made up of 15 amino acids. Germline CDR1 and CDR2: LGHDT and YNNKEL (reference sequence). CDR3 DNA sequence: TGTGCCAGCAGCCCTATGGGCGGGAGTTCAGATACGCAGTATTTT. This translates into CASSPMGGSSDTQYF.

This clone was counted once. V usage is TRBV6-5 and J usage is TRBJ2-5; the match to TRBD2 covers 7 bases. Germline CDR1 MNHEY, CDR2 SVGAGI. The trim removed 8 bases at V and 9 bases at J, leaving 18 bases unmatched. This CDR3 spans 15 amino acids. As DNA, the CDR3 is TGTGCCAGCGAAAGACTAGCTCCGTCCTCAGGTGCCCAGTACTTC. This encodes CASERLAPSSGAQYF.

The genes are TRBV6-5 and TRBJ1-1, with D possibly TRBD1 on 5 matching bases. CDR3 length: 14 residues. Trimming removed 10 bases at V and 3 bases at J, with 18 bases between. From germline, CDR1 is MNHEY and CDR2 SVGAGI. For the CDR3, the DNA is TGTGCCACCAGAAACACAGGAGAATACACTGAAGCTTTCTTT. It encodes CATRNTGEYTEAFF.

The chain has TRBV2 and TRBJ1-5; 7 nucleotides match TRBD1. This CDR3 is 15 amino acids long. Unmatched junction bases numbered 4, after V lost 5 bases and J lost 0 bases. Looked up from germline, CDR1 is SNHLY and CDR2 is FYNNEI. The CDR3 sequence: CASSQTGNSNQPQHF. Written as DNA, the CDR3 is TGTGCCAGCAGTCAGACAGGGAATAGCAATCAGCCCCAGCATTTT.

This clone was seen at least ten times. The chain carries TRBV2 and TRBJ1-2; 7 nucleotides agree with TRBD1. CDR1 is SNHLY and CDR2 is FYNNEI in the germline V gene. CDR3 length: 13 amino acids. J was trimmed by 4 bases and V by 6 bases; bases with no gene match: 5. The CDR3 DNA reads TGTGCCAGCAGAGAGACAGGGCCCTATGGCTACACCTTC. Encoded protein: CASRETGPYGYTF.

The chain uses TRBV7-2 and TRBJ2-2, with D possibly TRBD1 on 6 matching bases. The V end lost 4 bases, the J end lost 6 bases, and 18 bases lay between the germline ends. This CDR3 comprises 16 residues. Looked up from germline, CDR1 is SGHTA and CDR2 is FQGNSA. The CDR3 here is CASSWGPLGSSGELFF. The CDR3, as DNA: TGTGCCAGCAGCTGGGGGCCCTTAGGGAGTTCCGGGGAGCTGTTTTTT.

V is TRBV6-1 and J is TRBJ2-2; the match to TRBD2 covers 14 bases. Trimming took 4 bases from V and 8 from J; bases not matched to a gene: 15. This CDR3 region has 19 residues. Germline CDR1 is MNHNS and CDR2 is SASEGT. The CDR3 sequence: CASSAHGTSGSDGRGELFF. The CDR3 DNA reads TGTGCCAGCAGTGCCCACGGGACTAGCGGGAGTGATGGTCGTGGGGAGCTGTTTTTT.

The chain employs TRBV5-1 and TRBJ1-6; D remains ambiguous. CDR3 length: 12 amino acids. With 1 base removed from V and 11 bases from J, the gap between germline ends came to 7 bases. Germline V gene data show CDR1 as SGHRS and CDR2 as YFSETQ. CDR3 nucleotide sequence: TGCGCCAGCAGCTTGACCGGGACACCCCTCCACTTT. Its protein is CASSLTGTPLHF.

The CDR3 spells CASTERWDTETQYF. CDR3 DNA sequence: TGTGCCAGCACCGAACGATGGGACACGGAGACCCAGTACTTC. The genes are TRBV7-9 and TRBJ2-5; perhaps TRBD1 as D (6 bases). V lost 7 bases, J lost 5 bases, and 17 bases lay in between. Germline-derived CDR1 and CDR2 are SEHNR and FQNEAQ (reference sequence). The CDR3 contains 14 residues.

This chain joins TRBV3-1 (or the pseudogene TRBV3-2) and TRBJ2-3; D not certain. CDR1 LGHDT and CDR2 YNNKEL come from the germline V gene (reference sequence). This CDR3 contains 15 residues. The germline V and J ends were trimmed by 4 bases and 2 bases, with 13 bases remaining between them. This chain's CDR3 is CASSRSLDFTDTQYF. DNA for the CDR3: TGTGCCAGCAGCCGCTCACTCGACTTCACAGATACGCAGTATTTT.

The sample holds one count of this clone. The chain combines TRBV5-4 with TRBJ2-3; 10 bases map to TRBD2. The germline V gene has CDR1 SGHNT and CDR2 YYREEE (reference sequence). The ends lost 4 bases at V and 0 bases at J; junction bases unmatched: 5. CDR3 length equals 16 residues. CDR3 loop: CASSRTSGRSTDTQYF. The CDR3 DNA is TGTGCCAGCAGCCGGACTAGCGGAAGGAGCACAGATACGCAGTATTTT.

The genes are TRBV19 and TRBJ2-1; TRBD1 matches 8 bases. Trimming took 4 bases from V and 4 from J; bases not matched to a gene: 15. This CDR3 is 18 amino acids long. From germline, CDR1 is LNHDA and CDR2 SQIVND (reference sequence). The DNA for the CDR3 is TGTGCCAGTAGTACAACAAGACAGGGGCGGACCTCTTACAATGAGCAGTTCTTC. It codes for CASSTTRQGRTSYNEQFF. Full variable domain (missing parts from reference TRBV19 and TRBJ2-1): DGGITQSPKYLFRKEGQNVTLSCEQNLNHDAMYWYRQDPGQGLRLIYYSQIVNDFQKGDIAEGYSVSREKKESFPLTVTSAQKNPTAFYLCASSTTRQGRTSYNEQFFGPGTRLTVL.

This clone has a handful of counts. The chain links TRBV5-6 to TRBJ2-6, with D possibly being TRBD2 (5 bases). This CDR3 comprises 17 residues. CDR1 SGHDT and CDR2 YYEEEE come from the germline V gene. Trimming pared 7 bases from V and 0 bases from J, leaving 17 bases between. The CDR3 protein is CASRGGTKDSGANVLTF. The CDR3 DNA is TGTGCCAGCCGAGGAGGTACTAAGGACTCTGGGGCCAACGTCCTGACTTTC.

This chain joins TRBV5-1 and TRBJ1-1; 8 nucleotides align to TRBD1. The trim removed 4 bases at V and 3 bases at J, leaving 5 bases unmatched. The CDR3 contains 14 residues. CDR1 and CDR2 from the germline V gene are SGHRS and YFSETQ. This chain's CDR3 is CASSVNRGYTEAFF. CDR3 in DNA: TGCGCCAGCAGCGTAAACAGGGGGTACACTGAAGCTTTCTTT.

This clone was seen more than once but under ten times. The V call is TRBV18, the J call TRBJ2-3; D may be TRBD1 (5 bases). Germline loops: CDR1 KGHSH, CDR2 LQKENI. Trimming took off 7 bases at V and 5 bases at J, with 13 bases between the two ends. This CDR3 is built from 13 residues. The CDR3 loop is CASLKTVQDTQYF. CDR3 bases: TGTGCCAGCTTAAAGACAGTTCAAGATACGCAGTATTTT. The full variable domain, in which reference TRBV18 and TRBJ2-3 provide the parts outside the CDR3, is NAGVMQNPRHLVRRRGQEARLRCSPMKGHSHVYWYRQLPEEGLKFMVYLQKENIIDESGMPKERFSAEFPKEGPSILRIQQVVRGDSAAYFCASLKTVQDTQYFGPGTRLTVL.

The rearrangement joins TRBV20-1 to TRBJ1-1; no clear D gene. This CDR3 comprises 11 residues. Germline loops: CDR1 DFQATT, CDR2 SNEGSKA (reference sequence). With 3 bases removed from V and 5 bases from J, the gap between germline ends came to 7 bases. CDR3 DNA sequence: TGCAGTGCTAGTATCAGGACTGAAGCTTTCTTT. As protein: CSASIRTEAFF.

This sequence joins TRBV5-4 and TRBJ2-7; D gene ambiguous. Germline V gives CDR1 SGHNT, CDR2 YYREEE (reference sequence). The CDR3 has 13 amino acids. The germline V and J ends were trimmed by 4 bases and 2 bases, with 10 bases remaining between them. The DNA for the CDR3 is TGTGCCAGCAGCCAAATCAGTACCTACGAGCAGTACTTC. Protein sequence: CASSQISTYEQYF.

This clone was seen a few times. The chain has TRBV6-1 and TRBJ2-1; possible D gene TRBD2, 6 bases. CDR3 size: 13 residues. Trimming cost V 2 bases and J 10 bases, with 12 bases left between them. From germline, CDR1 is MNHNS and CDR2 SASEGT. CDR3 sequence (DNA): TGTGCCAGCAGTGAATGGAGGGAGCGGGAGCAGTTCTTC. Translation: CASSEWREREQFF.

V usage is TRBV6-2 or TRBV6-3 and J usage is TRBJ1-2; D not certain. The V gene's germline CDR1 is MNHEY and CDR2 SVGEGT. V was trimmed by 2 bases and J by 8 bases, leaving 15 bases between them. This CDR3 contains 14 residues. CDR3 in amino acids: CASSYEATLAGYTF. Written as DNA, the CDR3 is TGTGCCAGCAGTTACGAGGCGACTTTGGCCGGCTACACCTTC.

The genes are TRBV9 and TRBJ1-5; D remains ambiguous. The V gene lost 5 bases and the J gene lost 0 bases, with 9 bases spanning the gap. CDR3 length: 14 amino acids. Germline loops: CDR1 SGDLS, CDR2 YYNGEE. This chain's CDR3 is CASSTSYSNQPQHF. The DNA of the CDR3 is TGTGCCAGCAGTACAAGTTATAGCAATCAGCCCCAGCATTTT.

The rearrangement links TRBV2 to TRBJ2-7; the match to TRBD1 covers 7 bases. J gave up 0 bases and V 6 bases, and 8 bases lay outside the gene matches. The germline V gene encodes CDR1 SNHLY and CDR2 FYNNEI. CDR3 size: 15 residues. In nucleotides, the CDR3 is TGTGCCAGCAGAGAGAACCGGGACAGCTCCTACGAGCAGTACTTC. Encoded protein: CASRENRDSSYEQYF.

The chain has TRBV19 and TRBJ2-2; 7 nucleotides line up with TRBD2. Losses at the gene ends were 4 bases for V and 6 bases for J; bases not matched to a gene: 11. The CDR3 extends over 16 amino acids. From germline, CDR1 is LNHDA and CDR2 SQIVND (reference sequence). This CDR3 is CASSKFRTRVPGELFF. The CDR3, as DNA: TGTGCCAGTAGTAAATTTAGGACTAGGGTTCCCGGGGAGCTGTTTTTT.

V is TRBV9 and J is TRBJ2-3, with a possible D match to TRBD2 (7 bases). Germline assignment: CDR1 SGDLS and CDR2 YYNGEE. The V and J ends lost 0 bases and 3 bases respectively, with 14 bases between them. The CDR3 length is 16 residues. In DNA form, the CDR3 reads TGTGCCAGCAGCGTAGGCGGGGGCCAGGGTACAGATACGCAGTATTTT. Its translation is CASSVGGGQGTDTQYF.

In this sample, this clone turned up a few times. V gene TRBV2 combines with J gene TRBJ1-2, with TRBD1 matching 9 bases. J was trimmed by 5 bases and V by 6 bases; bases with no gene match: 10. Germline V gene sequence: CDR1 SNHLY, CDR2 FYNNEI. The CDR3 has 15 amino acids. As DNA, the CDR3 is TGTGCCAGCAGGGGCCGGACAGGGGAAGAGTATGGCTACACCTTC. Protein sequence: CASRGRTGEEYGYTF.